The 23 T cell receptor beta chains below all came from one sample that was sequenced in a study of tumor-infiltrating lymphocytes in primary liver carcinoma. RNA isolated from unsorted whole blood supplied the blood RNA, with germline DNA also extracted. Reverse transcription of about 0.5 ug total RNA with a constant-region primer produced TCR beta cDNA. Three nested multiplex PCR rounds, a slightly modified ARM-PCR, produced the libraries for TCR beta. TRBV1-TRBV30 forward primers and a C-beta reverse primer were used in the first two PCR rounds, which each ran for about 10 cycles. One entry per CDR3 protein results from TCRdb running MiXCR on the multiplex PCR reads. The sample has fewer than 350,000 distinct CDR3 sequences, around three fifths seen once. Sequenced input: peripheral blood. The receptors derive from a man aged 35 to 55 with primary liver carcinoma and hepatitis B virus infection.

This clonotype has a handful of counts. The chain combines TRBV30 with TRBJ2-7, with 7 bases that match TRBD2. Germline V gives CDR1 GTSNPN, CDR2 SVGIG (reference sequence). V lost 4 bases, J lost 10 bases, and 16 bases stayed unmatched. This CDR3 contains 14 residues. This chain's CDR3 is CAWTPGTGTTKQYF. In DNA form, the CDR3 reads TGTGCCTGGACCCCGGGCACCGGGACTACTAAACAGTACTTC. Complete variable domain (other parts from reference TRBV30 and TRBJ2-7): SQTIHQWPATLVQPVGSPLSLECTVEGTSNPNLYWYRQAAGRGLQLLFYSVGIGQISSEVPQNLSASRPQDRQFILSSKKLLLSDSGFYLCAWTPGTGTTKQYFGPGTRLTVT.

This clonotype was recorded once. Because the CDR3 is missing its conserved closing phenylalanine or tryptophan, this is likely a read error. It is unclear where the CDR3 begins or ends on the DNA, so no DNA is shown, and the CDR3 is as TCRdb lists it. The V gene is TRBV4-2, the J gene TRBJ2-7; whether TRBD2, the table's D call, matches the DNA was not checked. CDR1 and CDR2 (germline): LGHNA, YNFKEQ. The CDR3 length is 13 residues, termini included. The CDR3 protein is CASRQDLARRLYS.

As to this clonotype: One junction end does not reproduce the germline sequence, and a read error may be involved. The chain employs TRBV6-2 or TRBV6-3 and TRBJ1-3; TRBD1 is a possible D gene (5 bases). CDR1 and CDR2 (germline): MNHEY, SVGEGT. CDR3 length equals 14 residues. The CDR3 DNA reads TGTGCCAGCACTCCCGGGACCGCTGGAAACACCATATGTTTT. Translating it yields CASTPGTAGNTICF.

This clonotype has only a few counts. A junction end diverges from the germline sequence, so it may reflect a read error. The V and J genes are TRBV11-2 and TRBJ2-1; TRBD2 aligns across 7 bases. Germline V gives CDR1 SGHAT, CDR2 FQNNGV. The CDR3 has 16 amino acids. Written as DNA, the CDR3 is TGTGCCAACAGCTTAGTCGGGGACGGGAGGTTAAGCGAGCAGCTCTTC. It specifies CANSLVGDGRLSEQLF. Filled out from reference TRBV11-2 and TRBJ2-1, the complete variable domain reads EAGVAQSPRYKIIEKRQSVAFWCNPISGHATLYWYQQILGQGPKLLIQFQNNGVVDDSQLPKDRFSAERLKGVDSTLKIQPAKLEDSAVYLCANSLVGDGRLSEQLFGPGTRLTVL.

V usage is TRBV6-1 and J usage is TRBJ1-1; the D is unclear. Germline V gene lookup returns CDR1 MNHNS and CDR2 SASEGT. CDR3 length: 11 residues. The chain's CDR3 is CVSSVNTEAFF. The CDR3 DNA sequence: TGTGTCAGTTCAGTGAACACTGAAGCTTTCTTT.

As regards this clonotype: This may be a read error: a much more frequent sequence differs by one nucleotide. CDR3 in amino acids: CASSKFSNQPLHF. The CDR3 coding sequence is TGTGCCAGCAGTAAATTTAGCAATCAGCCCCTGCATTTT. The chain recombines TRBV6-5 with TRBJ1-5; unclear D gene. The CDR3 length is 13 residues. CDR1 and CDR2 (germline): MNHEY, SVGAGI.

In the case of this clonotype: A much larger clone lies one base from this, so it may be a read error. The rearrangement uses TRBV6-6 and TRBJ1-2; the D gene is possibly TRBD1 (6 bases). V gave up 0 bases and J gave up 10 bases, with 15 bases separating them. This CDR3 comprises 14 residues. Germline V gene lookup returns CDR1 MNHNY and CDR2 SVGAGI (reference sequence). CDR3 sequence reads: CASSYSGYRDDYTF. CDR3 in DNA: TGTGCCAGCAGTTACTCCGGTTACAGGGACGACTACACCTTC.

Regarding this clonotype: Relative to the germline gene, one junction end is altered; a read error may explain this. The chain employs TRBV11-1 and TRBJ1-1, with TRBD1 identical over 9 bases. CDR3 length: 15 residues. Germline V gives CDR1 SGHAT, CDR2 FQDESV (reference sequence). The CDR3 nucleotides are TGTGCCAGCAGCTCGATTTACAGGGGGCTCTGTGAAGCTCTCTTT. Protein product: CASSSIYRGLCEALF.

In its sample, this clonotype was seen a few times. As DNA, the CDR3 is TGTGCCAGCAGTACACCGACAGGGGGCATGTTTGGCTACACCTTC. This translates into CASSTPTGGMFGYTF. The chain couples TRBV28 to TRBJ1-2, with 10 bases fitting TRBD1. Germline loops: CDR1 MDHEN, CDR2 SYDVKM. This CDR3 is built from 15 residues. The trim removed 5 bases at V and 7 bases at J, leaving 10 bases unmatched.

Concerning this clonotype: A much larger clone differs from this one at a single base, so this may be a read error. CDR3 DNA: TGTGCCAGCGGATCGACAGGGGTTGGAGGCTACACCTTC. Protein product: CASGSTGVGGYTF. The J gene is TRBJ1-2, the V gene TRBV6-5; TRBD1 matches 8 bases. Trimming took 8 bases from V and 8 from J; bases not matched to a gene: 10. CDR1 is MNHEY, CDR2 SVGAGI, per germline. The CDR3 runs 13 residues.

The chain has TRBV14 and TRBJ1-1, with a tentative D call TRBD1 (5 bases). This CDR3 has 14 amino acids. The germline V gene has CDR1 SGHDN and CDR2 FVKESK. Trimming took off 3 bases at V and 6 bases at J, with 14 bases between the two ends. CDR3 protein: CASSHFKGRAEAFF. Here the CDR3 DNA reads TGTGCCAGCAGCCACTTCAAGGGGAGGGCTGAAGCTTTCTTT.

V is TRBV5-1 and J is TRBJ2-5; TRBD1 aligns across 9 bases. Unmatched junction bases numbered 6, after V lost 4 bases and J lost 5 bases. CDR3 size: 14 residues. Germline loops: CDR1 SGHRS, CDR2 YFSETQ. CDR3 region: CASSTGQGHETQYF. In DNA form, the CDR3 reads TGCGCCAGCAGCACGGGACAGGGTCATGAGACCCAGTACTTC.

In the case of this clonotype: This may be a read error, as it is one base from a much larger clone. This rearrangement joins TRBV7-8 to TRBJ2-5; the match to TRBD1 covers 9 bases. The CDR3 loop spans 14 amino acids. Germline V gives CDR1 SGHVS, CDR2 FQNEAQ. CDR3 sequence: CDSRTGETKETQYF. The CDR3 nucleotides are TGTGACAGCAGGACAGGGGAAACCAAAGAGACCCAGTACTTC.

Turning to this clonotype: Mismatch with germline at one junction end may stem from a read error. The chain uses TRBV11-2 and TRBJ2-7; weak D call: TRBD2 (5 bases). From germline, CDR1 is SGHAT and CDR2 FQNNGV. The CDR3 is 15 amino acids. CDR3 bases: TGTGCCAACAGCCGGACGGAGGACCTCCTCTACGAGCAGTACTTC. Translated: CANSRTEDLLYEQYF.

There are a few counts of this clonotype. This chain links TRBV10-2 with TRBJ2-7; no clear D gene. The CDR3 extends over 12 amino acids. Germline V gene sequence: CDR1 WSHSY, CDR2 SAAADI. V gave up 6 bases and J gave up 4 bases, with 10 bases separating them. In DNA, the CDR3 is TGCGCCAGCAGCCCTCTAGAATACGAGCAGTACTTC. This translates into CASSPLEYEQYF.

In the case of this clonotype: Being one base from a much bigger clone, this may be a read error. V and J are TRBV5-1 and TRBJ2-5, with D possibly being TRBD1 (5 bases). This CDR3 contains 15 residues. The germline V gene has CDR1 SGHRS and CDR2 YFSETQ. The chain's CDR3 is CTSSLDGAQQETQYF. The CDR3 DNA reads TGCACCAGCAGCTTGGATGGGGCGCAACAAGAGACCCAGTACTTC.

Within the sample, this clonotype is medium-sized (0.01 to 0.1%). The chain recombines TRBV11-1 with TRBJ2-2; 7 nucleotides match TRBD1. Unmatched junction bases numbered 1, after V lost 5 bases and J lost 1 base. CDR3 length equals 14 residues. The germline gives CDR1 SGHAT, CDR2 FQDESV (reference sequence). The chain's CDR3 is CASSHRGNTGELFF. The CDR3 region has the DNA TGTGCCAGCAGCCACAGGGGGAACACCGGGGAGCTGTTTTTT.

The sample holds many counts of this clonotype. V and J are TRBV4-2 and TRBJ1-1, with D tentatively TRBD1 (5 bases). Germline V gives CDR1 LGHNA, CDR2 YNFKEQ. The CDR3 totals 13 residues. V dropped 5 bases and J dropped 4 bases, with 11 bases sitting between them. DNA of the CDR3: TGTGCCAGCAGCAGGGGACGGGGCACTGAAGCTTTCTTT. This encodes CASSRGRGTEAFF.

The chain combines TRBV5-6 with TRBJ2-2; a weak D match, TRBD2 (6 bases). V lost 10 bases to trimming and J lost 7 bases, with 20 bases between them. CDR1 and CDR2 from the germline V gene are SGHDT and YYEEEE. The CDR3 covers 14 residues. This CDR3 reads CAPTPGTTSGELFF. The CDR3 DNA follows: TGTGCCCCCACCCCAGGGACGACTAGCGGGGAGCTGTTTTTT.

Turning to this clonotype: One base away lies a much larger clone, so this may be a sequencing read error. The chain uses TRBV6-5 and TRBJ1-1, with a weak D call TRBD1 (5 bases). CDR3 length: 14 residues. Deletions cut 5 bases from V and 4 bases from J, with 14 bases between. Germline V gives CDR1 MNHEY, CDR2 SVGAGI. CDR3 residues: CASSEGRRVTEAFF. The CDR3 DNA sequence: TGTGCCAGCAGTGAGGGACGTAGGGTCACTGAAGCTTTCTTT.

About this clonotype: A read error is possible here, since a much larger clone lies one base away. The chain is built from TRBV4-1 and TRBJ2-3, with D possibly being TRBD1 (6 bases). Trimming removed 1 base at V and 6 bases at J, with 11 bases between. The germline gives CDR1 MGHRA, CDR2 YSYEKL. The CDR3 length is 14 residues. The DNA of the CDR3 is TGCGCCAGCAGCCAAGGGATAGGGGGTGATACGCAGTATTTT. The encoded protein is CASSQGIGGDTQYF.

The rearrangement joins TRBV6-5 to TRBJ2-7; D might be TRBD2 (6 bases). There are 13 residues in the CDR3. Germline V lookup: CDR1 MNHEY, CDR2 SVGAGI. With 5 bases removed from V and 4 bases from J, the gap between germline ends came to 12 bases. The CDR3 coding sequence is TGTGCCAGCAGTGTCGGGAGTAGATACGAGCAGTACTTC. This codes for CASSVGSRYEQYF.

Comments on this clonotype: A much bigger clone sits one base away, suggesting this may be a read error. V and J are TRBV4-1 and TRBJ1-2; tentatively, D is TRBD1 (5 bases). The CDR3 has 15 amino acids. The germline V and J ends were trimmed by 1 base and 4 bases, with 13 bases remaining between them. Per germline, CDR1 MGHRA and CDR2 YSYEKL. CDR3 loop: CASSQARAGSYGYTF. The DNA of the CDR3 is TGCGCCAGCAGCCAAGCCCGGGCAGGGAGCTATGGCTACACCTTC.